This T cell receptor (beta chain) was obtained from a study of metastatic and nonmetastatic thyroid tumors. TCRdb reprocessed the PCR reads using MiXCR. The sample yields about 14,000 clones, around 20% seen once. The table lists this clone with many counts. Each patient went into thyroid surgery without having received any treatment. The CDR3 extends over 14 amino acids. Trimming took 1 base from V and 9 from J, leaving 13 bases between them. Germline V gene sequence: CDR1 LNHDA, CDR2 SQIVND (reference sequence). The sequenced sample was blood. The V call is TRBV19, the J call TRBJ2-1; possible D gene TRBD2, 6 bases. The receptor was isolated from a female donor with papillary thyroid cancer or a benign thyroid nodule (not recorded which). Some clones in this sample may be carry-over from other donors' samples. CDR3 DNA sequence: TGTGCCAGTAGTATAGCTGCGGGGTCGAGTGAGCAGTTCTTC. It specifies CASSIAAGSSEQFF.